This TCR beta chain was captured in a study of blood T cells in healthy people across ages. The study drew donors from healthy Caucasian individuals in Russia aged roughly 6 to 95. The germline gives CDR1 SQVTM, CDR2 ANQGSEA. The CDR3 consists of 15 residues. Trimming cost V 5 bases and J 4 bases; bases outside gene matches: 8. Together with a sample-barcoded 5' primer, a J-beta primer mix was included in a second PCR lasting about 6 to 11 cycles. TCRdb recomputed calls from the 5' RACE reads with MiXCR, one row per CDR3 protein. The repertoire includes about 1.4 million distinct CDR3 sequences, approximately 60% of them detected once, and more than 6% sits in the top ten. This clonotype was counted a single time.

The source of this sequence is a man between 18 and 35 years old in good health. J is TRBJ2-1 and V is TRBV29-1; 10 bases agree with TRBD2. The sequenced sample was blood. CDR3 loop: CSVNTGTSVYNEQFF. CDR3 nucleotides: TGCAGCGTTAACACCGGGACTAGCGTTTACAATGAGCAGTTCTTC.